These 21 T cell receptor beta chains were sequenced from one sample in a study of T cells in Graves' hyperthyroidism and ophthalmopathy. Researchers took RNA transcripts and amplified the TCR beta CDR3 regions from them. During a first-round RT-PCR of the TCR CDR3, the HTBI primer set was used. MiXCR, run by TCRdb on the multiplex PCR reads, gives a single entry per CDR3 protein. The sample yields about 640,000 distinct CDR3 sequences, around 20% seen once. Source material: blood. Source of these receptors: a man aged 25 to 40 with Graves' ophthalmopathy.

This clonotype occurred many times. J is TRBJ1-5 and V is TRBV30; the D gene is possibly TRBD1 (6 bases). V dropped 2 bases and J dropped 3 bases, with 14 bases sitting between them. This CDR3 has 15 amino acids. Germline V gene lookup returns CDR1 GTSNPN and CDR2 SVGIG (reference sequence). The CDR3, as DNA: TGTGCCTGGAGTACAGGGCTGGTGGACAATCAGCCCCAGCATTTT. Its protein product is CAWSTGLVDNQPQHF.

The CDR3 DNA reads as TGTGCCAGCAGCTTGATGGGGGTATCCTACAATGAGCAGTTCTTC. This encodes CASSLMGVSYNEQFF. V is TRBV5-6 and J is TRBJ2-1; the D gene could be TRBD1 or TRBD2 (5 bases each). V was pared by 1 base and J by 1 base, with 9 bases between. The CDR3 is made up of 15 amino acids. Per the germline V gene, CDR1 is SGHDT and CDR2 is YYEEEE. Filled out from reference TRBV5-6 and TRBJ2-1, the complete variable domain reads DAGVTQSPTHLIKTRGQQVTLRCSPKSGHDTVSWYQQALGQGPQFIFQYYEEEERQRGNFPDRFSGHQFPNYSSELNVNALLLGDSALYLCASSLMGVSYNEQFFGPGTRLTVL.

Of note for this clonotype: The junction departs from the called germline gene at one end, perhaps through a read error. The chain employs TRBV7-9 and TRBJ2-1; TRBD2 matches 9 bases. The germline CDR1 and CDR2 sequences are SEHNR and FQNEAQ (reference sequence). This CDR3 is 16 amino acids long. The CDR3 region has the DNA TGTGTCAGCAGCTTAGCCGGCCTAGCGGGATACAATGAGCAGTTCTTC. Translating gives CVSSLAGLAGYNEQFF.

In regard to this clonotype: This clone may be a read error of a much larger clone one base away. The chain joins TRBV30 to TRBJ1-5; a weak D match, TRBD1 (5 bases). The CDR3 runs 13 residues. Germline CDR1 GTSNPN, CDR2 SVGIG (reference sequence). V was shortened by 2 bases and J by 2 bases, with 7 bases between the two germline ends. CDR3 sequence reads: CAWSIQGNQPQHF. The CDR3 DNA follows: TGTGCCTGGAGTATACAGGGCAATCAGCCCCAGCATTTT.

The chain employs TRBV5-4 and TRBJ1-1, with D possibly matching TRBD1 (6 bases). V lost 4 bases to trimming and J lost 4 bases, with 14 bases between them. The CDR3 consists of 14 residues. CDR1 is SGHNT, CDR2 YYREEE, per germline (reference sequence). For the CDR3, the DNA is TGTGCCAGCAGCCAAGGGGGAAACCCCACTGAAGCTTTCTTT. It yields the protein CASSQGGNPTEAFF. Looking up the rest from reference TRBV5-4 and TRBJ1-1 gives the full variable domain: ETGVTQSPTHLIKTRGQQVTLRCSSQSGHNTVSWYQQALGQGPQFIFQYYREEENGRGNFPPRFSGLQFPNYSSELNVNALELDDSALYLCASSQGGNPTEAFFGQGTRLTVV.

This clonotype was seen a handful of times. This chain joins TRBV7-2 and TRBJ2-3; no reliable D call. The CDR3 has 13 amino acids. From germline, CDR1 is SGHTA and CDR2 FQGNSA. Trimming pared 1 base from V and 2 bases from J, leaving 4 bases between. DNA for the CDR3: TGTGCCAGCAGCTTAGAATTCACAGATACGCAGTATTTT. Its translation is CASSLEFTDTQYF.

J is TRBJ2-5 and V is TRBV30; 8 nucleotides match TRBD2. The ends lost 0 bases at V and 5 bases at J; junction bases unmatched: 5. Per germline, CDR1 GTSNPN and CDR2 SVGIG (reference sequence). CDR3 length equals 14 residues. The CDR3 loop reads CAWSVAGARETQYF. The CDR3 bases are TGTGCCTGGAGTGTAGCGGGAGCACGGGAGACCCAGTACTTC.

Only a few counts were recorded for this clonotype. V usage is TRBV5-8 and J usage is TRBJ1-1; D gene uncertain. Germline CDR1 is SGHTS and CDR2 is YDEGEE. The CDR3 length is 13 residues. With 2 bases removed from V and 3 bases from J, the gap between germline ends came to 8 bases. The CDR3 bases are TGTGCCAGCAGCTTTGACGTATACACTGAAGCTTTCTTT. Translation gives CASSFDVYTEAFF.

V is TRBV24-1 and J is TRBJ1-2, with TRBD1 identical over 9 bases. The CDR3 loop spans 15 amino acids. With 3 bases clipped from V and 6 bases from J, the junction kept 7 bases outside the gene matches. Germline CDR1 reads KGHDR; CDR2 reads SFDVKD. CDR3 sequence reads: CATSDGDRDMHGYTF. CDR3 nucleotides: TGTGCCACCAGTGATGGGGACAGGGATATGCATGGCTACACCTTC.

The chain employs TRBV6-2 or TRBV6-3 and TRBJ2-1, with D unresolved. The CDR3 totals 12 residues. V gave up 11 bases and J gave up 5 bases, with 13 bases separating them. From germline, CDR1 is MNHEY and CDR2 SVGEGT. The CDR3 DNA reads as TGTGCCTTAGGTCCTTCTAACAATGAGCAGTTCTTC. As protein: CALGPSNNEQFF.

The chain has TRBV2 and TRBJ2-7; tentative D call: TRBD2 (5 bases). Trimming left V 3 bases short and J 3 bases short, with 9 bases between. This CDR3 is built from 13 residues. Germline CDR1 is SNHLY and CDR2 is FYNNEI. The CDR3 reads CASSEEVSYEQYF. The CDR3 DNA reads as TGTGCCAGCAGTGAGGAGGTTAGCTACGAGCAGTACTTC.

The V and J genes are TRBV28 and TRBJ1-1, with no clear D. This CDR3 spans 12 amino acids. Deletions cut 2 bases from V and 8 bases from J, with 9 bases between. Germline-derived CDR1 and CDR2 are MDHEN and SYDVKM. The chain's CDR3 is CASSLRTEEAFF. CDR3 bases: TGTGCCAGCAGTTTACGGACGGAGGAAGCTTTCTTT.

The CDR3 sequence is CASSPTTSSYEQYF. The CDR3 region has the DNA TGTGCCAGCAGTCCCACGACTAGCAGTTACGAGCAGTACTTC. V is TRBV27 and J is TRBJ2-7, with 7 bases identical to TRBD2. CDR1 and CDR2 (germline): MNHEY, SMNVEV (reference sequence). Trimming cost V 5 bases and J 4 bases; bases outside gene matches: 8. The CDR3 is 14 amino acids.

This clonotype was observed at least ten times. This chain joins TRBV2 and TRBJ2-7; 8 bases match TRBD1. Germline values: CDR1 SNHLY, CDR2 FYNNEI. There are 15 residues in the CDR3. J was trimmed by 5 bases and V by 5 bases; bases with no gene match: 11. The CDR3 loop reads CASSSPPTGAHEQYF. DNA for the CDR3: TGTGCCAGCAGTAGCCCTCCGACAGGGGCCCACGAGCAGTACTTC.

This clonotype was seen once. The rearrangement joins TRBV20-1 to TRBJ2-1, with TRBD2 identical over 9 bases. The CDR3 extends over 13 amino acids. J lost 9 bases, V lost 5 bases, and 8 bases had no gene match. Germline values: CDR1 DFQATT, CDR2 SNEGSKA (reference sequence). CDR3 sequence (DNA): TGCAGTGCTGGCGCTAGCGGGACAAGTGAGCAGTTCTTC. Encoded protein: CSAGASGTSEQFF.

The V gene is TRBV6-2 or TRBV6-3, the J gene TRBJ1-2; tentatively, D is TRBD1 (6 bases). Germline V CDR1 and CDR2: MNHEY, SVGEGT. The CDR3 contains 13 residues. Trimming stripped 7 bases from V and 7 bases from J, with 16 bases between. The CDR3 coding sequence is TGTGCCAGCATTAACGGCGACAGGTTTGGCTACACCTTC. Translated: CASINGDRFGYTF.

In regard to this clonotype: A read error may produce the germline difference seen at one junction end. The chain couples TRBV6-9 to TRBJ2-2; no reliable D call. The CDR3 has 13 amino acids. CDR1 MNHGY and CDR2 SVAAGI come from the germline V gene. The CDR3 nucleotides read TGTGCCAGCAGTCATTCGGCGGCCGGGGAGCTGTTTTTT. This encodes CASSHSAAGELFF.

This clonotype was seen ten or more times. The chain recombines TRBV28 with TRBJ2-7, with 12 bases lining up with TRBD2. The CDR3 has 16 amino acids. Trimming cost V 6 bases and J 6 bases; bases outside gene matches: 12. The V gene's germline CDR1 is MDHEN and CDR2 SYDVKM. The CDR3 region is CASSLLPSGRGSEQYF. In nucleotides, the CDR3 is TGTGCCAGCAGCTTGCTGCCTAGCGGGAGGGGGTCCGAGCAGTACTTC.

The J gene is TRBJ1-5, the V gene TRBV20-1; possible D gene TRBD1, 5 bases. CDR3 length: 13 residues. Germline loops: CDR1 DFQATT, CDR2 SNEGSKA (reference sequence). The ends were cut back, 0 bases at V and 6 bases at J, with 9 bases in the middle. CDR3 nucleotides: TGCAGTGCTAGAGAAGGGGAGTTTCAGCCCCAGCATTTT. Translated: CSAREGEFQPQHF.

V is TRBV19 and J is TRBJ2-3; 8 nucleotides match TRBD1. With V trimmed by 5 bases and J by 3 bases, 10 bases remained unmatched. The CDR3 runs to 16 residues. In germline, CDR1 is LNHDA, CDR2 SQIVND (reference sequence). The CDR3 spells CASSLRQGLRTDTQYF. In DNA form, the CDR3 reads TGTGCCAGTAGTTTAAGACAGGGGCTGAGGACAGATACGCAGTATTTT.

This clonotype has a count of ten or more. The V gene is TRBV9, the J gene TRBJ2-1; 10 positions agree with TRBD2. The CDR3 sequence is 16 residues long. Germline V CDR1 and CDR2: SGDLS, YYNGEE. Unmatched junction bases numbered 5, after V lost 3 bases and J lost 2 bases. CDR3 region: CASSATSGRTYNEQFF. The CDR3 coding sequence is TGTGCCAGCAGCGCGACTAGCGGGCGAACCTACAATGAGCAGTTCTTC.